This entry concerns a single T cell receptor beta chain. This clonotype was counted only a few times. Its antigen has not been determined. Base qualities are not at hand, and no much larger clone is one base apart. The source of the sample is a study of T cells in Graves' hyperthyroidism and ophthalmopathy (dated by TCRdb to 2018 to 2020). General notes on the study: Peripheral blood samples were taken at the time of initial diagnosis, prior to any treatment. After sampling, hyperthyroidism patients received methimazole starting at 30 mg daily, and ophthalmopathy patients received high-dose intravenous methylprednisolone. An independent validation cohort of 18 to 20 hyperthyroidism patients and over 15 patients who later progressed to ophthalmopathy tested prospective prediction of ophthalmopathy. The paper describes TCR Vbeta CDR3 sequencing of 135 peripheral blood samples, made up of 43 ophthalmopathy patients, 70 to 80 hyperthyroidism patients and about 17 progressor patients. To identify distinguishing TCR V-J signatures, a discovery cohort of around 98 patients was used, comprising fewer than 45 with Graves' ophthalmopathy and around 57 with stable Graves' hyperthyroidism. In over five Graves' hyperthyroidism patients, the study also compared T-cell repertoires from thyroid tissue with T-cell repertoires from blood. For training and testing, the roughly 100 patients in the discovery cohort were randomly divided in a 7:3 ratio.

TCR beta CDR3 regions were amplified from RNA transcripts. For the first round of RT-PCR on the TCR CDR3, the HTBI primer set was used together with the Qiagen OneStep RT-PCR kit. A second multiplex PCR round built the libraries, followed by size selection and purification. The libraries were sequenced on an Illumina HiSeq2000 using paired-end 100 bp reads. On the authors' methods: SOAPnuke was used to process the raw data, removing reads that contained adapters or uncalled bases, had a mean Phred below 15, or lacked an exact match to the constant primer or identifier. COPE v1.2.5 was used to merge the high-quality paired reads, and each unique nucleotide sequence was defined as a clonotype. MiTCR v1.1 was used to align clonotypes to the IMGT TRBV, TRBD and TRBJ reference segments. Analysis was restricted to V-J combinations with a frequency above 0.0001, which covered about 99% of repertoires. A TCS score was defined as the ratio between F50 (clonal expansion) and ExV (chaos), using BLOSUM62-based TCRdist between CDR3 peptides within each V-J. Welch's t-statistics and random forest reduced several hundred V-J features to 13, which were used in a naive Bayes classifier (R e1071). TCRdb reran the public reads through fastp at Q25 and MiXCR, keeping productive beta chains. Each CDR3 protein appears once, grouped with its most common genes and DNA. The V and J calls here are based on TCRdb, not the publication. This sample is represented by under 400,000 distinct CDR3 sequences; about 25% of them were singletons. Together, the top ten hold around 70% of the sample.

A patient counted as having stable Graves' hyperthyroidism if no progression to ophthalmopathy occurred over 18 months of follow-up. Hyperthyroidism patients were newly diagnosed, had a disease duration of under 2 months, and were aged 18 to 65 years. Exclusion was applied to patients with uncontrolled infections, other autoimmune diseases, pregnancy or lactation. Diagnoses were established on the basis of clinical symptoms, serum thyroxine and TRAb, thyroid ultrasound, and orbital computed tomography. Ficoll-Paque density gradient centrifugation was used to isolate PBMCs from around 10 ml of fresh peripheral blood. Trizol reagent was used to extract total RNA, and RNA quality was then checked on an Agilent 2100 Bioanalyzer. Spanning cysteine to phenylalanine, the CDR3 consists of 15 amino acids. Here the CDR3 DNA is all that survives: 45 bases in frame from base 1. Trimming accounts for 5 bases at V and 8 bases at J, while the number of junction bases matched to no gene is 8. The germline V gene yields MNHNS for CDR1 and SASEGT for CDR2.

General study outcomes and caveats: A model built on a 13 V-J signature distinguished ophthalmopathy from stable hyperthyroidism, reaching about 88% sensitivity and about 81% specificity in cross-validation and 80%/75% in testing. In validation, the model predicted progression to ophthalmopathy with around 71% sensitivity and 72% to 85% specificity, a median of around 6.6 months before onset. No statistical method was used to set the sample size in advance, and investigators knew the group allocation. Most expanded thyroid clonotypes (frequency above 0.001) were also detected in blood, suggesting blood repertoires may reflect thyroid immune responses.

The chain uses TRBV6-1 and TRBJ2-1; the junction holds 11 bases that match TRBD2. The sequencing input was blood. The sequence was collected from a man aged 50-59 years with Graves' hyperthyroidism. The bases are TGTGCCAGCAGTTCGACTAGCGGGGCTGGGGATGAGCAGTTCTTC. This translates into CASSSTSGAGDEQFF.